A single sample is the source of the 23 T cell receptor beta chains below, sequenced in a study of sequential checkpoint blockade in melanoma. Treatment described: randomized to nivolumab then ipilimumab (arm A) or the reverse (arm B). Method: immunoSEQ multiplex PCR; TCRdb's copy keeps in-frame clones and lacks some. The data contain 15,000 to 20,000 clones, roughly 28% of them singletons. The sequencing here drew on tumor tissue (inferred from file names), taken from a patient given nivolumab and ipilimumab in sequence. The receptors were sampled from a human donor with melanoma.

The V call is TRBV28, the J call TRBJ2-1, with D perhaps TRBD1 (6 bases). This CDR3 spans 14 amino acids. Looked up from germline, CDR1 is MDHEN and CDR2 is SYDVKM. V lost 6 bases, J lost 5 bases, and 14 bases lay in between. CDR3: CASRSTGNNNEQFF. CDR3 in DNA: TGTGCCAGCAGATCAACAGGGAATAACAATGAGCAGTTCTTC. Filled out from reference TRBV28 and TRBJ2-1, the complete variable domain reads DVKVTQSSRYLVKRTGEKVFLECVQDMDHENMFWYRQDPGLGLRLIYFSYDVKMKEKGDIPEGYSVSREKKERFSLILESASTNQTSMYLCASRSTGNNNEQFFGPGTRLTVL.

The chain is built from TRBV18 and TRBJ1-5, with no clear D. Trimming shortened V by 4 bases and J by 4 bases, and 8 bases separated the two germline ends. The CDR3 has 13 amino acids. The germline V gene has CDR1 KGHSH and CDR2 LQKENI. CDR3 bases: TGTGCCAGCTCACGGACGGAGAATCAGCCCCAGCATTTT. Protein sequence: CASSRTENQPQHF.

CDR3 loop: CASSQERGGRDTQYF. The CDR3, as DNA: TGCGCCAGCAGCCAAGAACGGGGGGGCCGGGATACGCAGTATTTT. The chain couples TRBV4-1 to TRBJ2-3, with 8 bases lining up with TRBD2. Trimming cost V 0 bases and J 6 bases; bases outside gene matches: 5. Per the germline V gene, CDR1 is MGHRA and CDR2 is YSYEKL. The CDR3 covers 15 residues.

The J gene is TRBJ2-3, the V gene TRBV19, with D maybe TRBD1 (6 bases). Trimming pared 5 bases from V and 3 bases from J, leaving 21 bases between. This CDR3 has 17 residues. Germline V gene sequence: CDR1 LNHDA, CDR2 SQIVND (reference sequence). The CDR3 protein is CASSLGASWALTDTQYF. The DNA for the CDR3 is TGTGCCAGTAGTTTGGGGGCTAGTTGGGCTTTGACAGATACGCAGTATTTT.

The chain is built from TRBV11-3 and TRBJ2-5, with 14 bases fitting TRBD2. With 5 bases clipped from V and 4 bases from J, the junction kept 6 bases outside the gene matches. The CDR3 covers 16 residues. Germline assignment: CDR1 SGHNT and CDR2 YENEEA. The CDR3 loop is CASSPGLAGETETQYF. The CDR3 nucleotides read TGTGCCAGCAGCCCGGGACTAGCGGGAGAGACAGAGACCCAGTACTTC.

The chain is built from TRBV4-1 and TRBJ1-4; possible D gene TRBD1, 6 bases. The CDR3 runs to 15 residues. Germline V gives CDR1 MGHRA, CDR2 YSYEKL. The V end lost 1 base, the J end lost 8 bases, and 14 bases lay between the germline ends. CDR3 sequence: CASSQVGAPGEKLFF. CDR3 sequence (DNA): TGCGCCAGCAGCCAAGTGGGGGCTCCGGGCGAAAAACTGTTTTTT.

The genes are TRBV27 and TRBJ2-3; possible D gene TRBD1, 5 bases. V gave up 4 bases and J gave up 0 bases, with 8 bases separating them. This CDR3 contains 14 residues. The germline CDR1 and CDR2 sequences are MNHEY and SMNVEV (reference sequence). The DNA of the CDR3 is TGTGCCAGCAGTTATTCAGGGAGCACAGATACGCAGTATTTT. Its protein product is CASSYSGSTDTQYF.

The chain combines TRBV28 with TRBJ2-5; 9 positions agree with TRBD1. After removal of 8 bases from V and 0 bases from J, the junction contained 7 bases not matched to a gene. This CDR3 has 15 residues. Germline lookup yields CDR1 MDHEN and CDR2 SYDVKM. The CDR3 DNA reads as TGTGCCAGCCACAGGGGGCGGGAGTACCAAGAGACCCAGTACTTC. Encoded protein: CASHRGREYQETQYF.

This clone was found a few times. The rearrangement uses TRBV19 and TRBJ1-1; 7 bases line up with TRBD1. V shed 9 bases and J 3 bases; nucleotides not matched to a gene: 10. CDR3 length: 14 residues. Germline loops: CDR1 LNHDA, CDR2 SQIVND (reference sequence). The chain's CDR3 is CASGGGAVDTEAFF. The DNA for the CDR3 is TGTGCCAGCGGAGGGGGCGCGGTCGACACTGAAGCTTTCTTT.

The genes are TRBV6-7 and TRBJ1-2; TRBD1 aligns across 9 bases. TRBV6-7 is known as an ORF, though its function is uncertain. CDR3 length equals 14 residues. The V gene end was trimmed by 10 bases and the J gene end by 5 bases; junction bases not matched to a gene: 11. CDR3 bases: TGTGCCATCTCTGGGACAGGGATTTCTTATGGCTACACCTTC. It translates to CAISGTGISYGYTF.

The chain uses TRBV18 and TRBJ2-4; either TRBD1 or TRBD2 may supply D (5 bases each). V dropped 0 bases and J dropped 7 bases, with 7 bases sitting between them. The CDR3 covers 13 residues. In germline, CDR1 is KGHSH, CDR2 LQKENI. As DNA, the CDR3 is TGTGCCAGCTCACCACCGGGGACGAACATTCAGTACTTC. Residues: CASSPPGTNIQYF.

This clone was seen repeatedly, ten times or more. CDR3 bases: TGTGCCAGCAGCATATGGACAGGACCTCAGACTATCAATGAGCAGTTCTTC. This encodes CASSIWTGPQTINEQFF. J is TRBJ2-1 and V is TRBV11-3, with 7 positions matching TRBD1. The CDR3 consists of 17 residues. After removal of 5 bases from V and 6 bases from J, the junction contained 16 bases not matched to a gene. Per germline, CDR1 SGHNT and CDR2 YENEEA.

This clone has just a few counts. The chain links TRBV2 to TRBJ2-5; the D is unclear. There are 12 residues in the CDR3. Germline V gives CDR1 SNHLY, CDR2 FYNNEI. Trimming left V 0 bases short and J 4 bases short, with 3 bases between. The CDR3, as DNA: TGTGCCAGCAGTGAAGCGTCAGAGACCCAGTACTTC. This codes for CASSEASETQYF.

The chain combines TRBV10-3 with TRBJ1-1; maybe TRBD1 (6 bases). The germline gives CDR1 ENHRY, CDR2 SYGVKD. This CDR3 spans 14 amino acids. The V end lost 2 bases, the J end lost 1 base, and 8 bases lay between the germline ends. CDR3: CAISEQGRNTEAFF. CDR3 bases: TGTGCCATCAGTGAGCAGGGGCGGAACACTGAAGCTTTCTTT.

The chain combines TRBV15 with TRBJ1-1; D not resolved. V was clipped by 1 base and J by 5 bases, with 17 bases between them. This CDR3 is 16 amino acids long. Germline V gives CDR1 LNHNV, CDR2 YYDKDF (reference sequence). Here the CDR3 reads CATSRAPALRETEAFF. The CDR3 nucleotides read TGTGCCACCAGCAGAGCCCCTGCATTAAGGGAAACTGAAGCTTTCTTT.

This chain uses TRBV11-3 with TRBJ1-4, with no clear D. Germline V CDR1 and CDR2: SGHNT, YENEEA. The CDR3 length is 14 residues. The ends were cut back, 3 bases at V and 2 bases at J, with 7 bases in the middle. CDR3 nucleotides: TGTGCCAGCAGCTTGGCGGGGACTAATGAAAAACTGTTTTTT. This translates into CASSLAGTNEKLFF.

The V and J genes are TRBV15 and TRBJ2-7, with a possible D match to TRBD2 (5 bases). V was pared by 1 base and J by 5 bases, with 18 bases between. Germline CDR1 is LNHNV and CDR2 is YYDKDF (reference sequence). The CDR3 has 16 residues. CDR3 in amino acids: CATSRGGYEYSNEQYF. CDR3 DNA sequence: TGTGCCACCAGCAGAGGAGGGTACGAGTACAGTAACGAGCAGTACTTC.

V gene TRBV5-1 combines with J gene TRBJ2-7; possibly TRBD1 for D (6 bases). The CDR3 is made up of 17 amino acids. Trimming left V 4 bases short and J 6 bases short, with 26 bases between. The germline V gene has CDR1 SGHRS and CDR2 YFSETQ. The CDR3 loop is CASSGTPLQGSLGEQYF. The CDR3, as DNA: TGCGCCAGCAGCGGAACACCTCTACAGGGTTCACTGGGCGAGCAGTACTTC. The variable domain in full, with the rest retrieved from reference TRBV5-1 and TRBJ2-7, is KAGVTQTPRYLIKTRGQQVTLSCSPISGHRSVSWYQQTPGQGLQFLFEYFSETQRNKGNFPGRFSGRQFSNSRSEMNVSTLELGDSALYLCASSGTPLQGSLGEQYFGPGTRLTVT.

The J gene is TRBJ1-2, the V gene TRBV18; TRBD1 is a possible D gene (5 bases). CDR3 length: 14 residues. Trimming shortened V by 4 bases and J by 3 bases, and 12 bases separated the two germline ends. CDR1 and CDR2 (germline): KGHSH, LQKENI. The CDR3 DNA sequence: TGTGCCAGCTCACTACGACAGAACGACTATGGCTACACCTTC. Protein: CASSLRQNDYGYTF.

Only one count was recorded for this clone. This chain joins TRBV12-5 and TRBJ1-1; TRBD1 is a possible D gene (5 bases). The CDR3 is 13 amino acids. V lost 1 base to trimming and J lost 4 bases, with 7 bases between them. Germline values: CDR1 LGHNT, CDR2 FRNRAP. The CDR3 DNA reads TGTGCTAGTGGTTTGGGGGACGGCACTGAAGCTTTCTTT. Translating gives CASGLGDGTEAFF.

This clone was seen at least ten times. The V and J genes are TRBV11-3 and TRBJ2-1, with 7 nucleotides matching TRBD1. The junction had 2 bases not matched to a gene; V was cut back by 5 bases and J by 1 base. The CDR3 contains 14 residues. Germline V gene sequence: CDR1 SGHNT, CDR2 YENEEA. CDR3 nucleotides: TGTGCCAGCAGCCCGGGACAGTCCTACAATGAGCAGTTCTTC. This translates into CASSPGQSYNEQFF.

The chain employs TRBV14 and TRBJ1-2, with 7 positions matching TRBD1. The CDR3 spans 16 residues. With 4 bases clipped from V and 2 bases from J, the junction kept 10 bases outside the gene matches. Germline V gene sequence: CDR1 SGHDN, CDR2 FVKESK. In DNA form, the CDR3 reads TGTGCCAGCAGCCCCTTACCAGGGACAGAGAACTATGGCTACACCTTC. This encodes CASSPLPGTENYGYTF. Full variable domain (remainder filled in from reference TRBV14 and TRBJ1-2): EAGVTQFPSHSVIEKGQTVTLRCDPISGHDNLYWYRRVMGKEIKFLLHFVKESKQDESGMPNNRFLAERTGGTYSTLKVQPAELEDSGVYFCASSPLPGTENYGYTFGSGTRLTVV.

The chain is built from TRBV29-1 and TRBJ2-5, with TRBD1 identical over 7 bases. The germline CDR1 and CDR2 sequences are SQVTM and ANQGSEA. The CDR3 has 12 residues. The trim removed 4 bases at V and 4 bases at J, leaving 3 bases unmatched. This chain's CDR3 is CSVVGDRETQYF. The CDR3 DNA follows: TGCAGCGTTGTGGGGGACAGAGAGACCCAGTACTTC.